This paragraph covers one T cell receptor beta chain sequence. What it binds is not known. TCRdb's table, derived via immunoSEQ multiplex PCR, lists solely in-frame clones and lacks some. The sample shows roughly 400,000 clones, 92% of them seen only once. The source of the sample is a study of Ad26.COV2.S vaccination and SARS-CoV-2 variants. The study's findings and limits: The placebo group had lower spike-specific TCR breadth than the vaccine recipients did. Recipients of vaccine and of placebo showed similar breadth of their non-spike TCR repertoires. Reported findings describe substantial breadth in spike-specific CD8+ and CD4+ T cell responses following vaccination.

The treatment is: 15 to 20 received Ad26.COV2.S at low or high dose, single or two shots; a few received placebo; per-sample allocation not given. Sampling occurred on day 63 after the first vaccine or placebo injection. Donation came from an adult in Boston who was aged 18-55 years. The germline CDR1 and CDR2 sequences are KGHSH and LQKENI. V was trimmed by 0 bases and J by 11 bases, leaving 13 bases between them. CDR3 size: 14 residues. The sample in question was peripheral blood, obtained in a trial of Ad26.COV2.S vaccine versus placebo. The receptor's source is a person aged 18-60 years who received the Ad26.COV2.S COVID-19 vaccine or a placebo. The chain has TRBV18 and TRBJ1-4, with no clear D. In DNA form, the CDR3 reads TGTGCCAGCTCACCACCGGAGGACCCGGGGAAACTGTTTTTT. Protein sequence: CASSPPEDPGKLFF.